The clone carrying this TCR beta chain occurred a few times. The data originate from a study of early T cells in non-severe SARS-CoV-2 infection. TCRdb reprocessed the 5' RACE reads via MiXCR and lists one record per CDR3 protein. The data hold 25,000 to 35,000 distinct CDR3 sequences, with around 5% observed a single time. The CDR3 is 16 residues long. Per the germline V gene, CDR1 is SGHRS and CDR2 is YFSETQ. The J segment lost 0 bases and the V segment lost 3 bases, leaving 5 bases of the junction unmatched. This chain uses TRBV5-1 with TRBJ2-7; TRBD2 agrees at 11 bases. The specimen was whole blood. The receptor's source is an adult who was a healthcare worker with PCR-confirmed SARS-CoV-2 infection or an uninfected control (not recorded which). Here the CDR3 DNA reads TGCGCCAGCAGCTCACCGGGACTAGCGGTCTCCTACGAGCAGTACTTC. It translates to CASSSPGLAVSYEQYF. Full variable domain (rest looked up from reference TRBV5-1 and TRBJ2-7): KAGVTQTPRYLIKTRGQQVTLSCSPISGHRSVSWYQQTPGQGLQFLFEYFSETQRNKGNFPGRFSGRQFSNSRSEMNVSTLELGDSALYLCASSSPGLAVSYEQYFGPGTRLTVT.